This T cell receptor (beta chain) was sequenced during a study of blood T cell repertoires in COVID-19. The wider study: T cells, B-cell-depleted T cells, or PBMCs provided the cDNA or gDNA that served as material.

The repertoire was sequenced with immunoSEQ multiplex PCR; TCRdb's copy has only in-frame clones and lacks some. The repertoire holds about 260,000 clones, with about nine tenths as singletons. The CDR3 runs 16 residues. CDR1 and CDR2 (germline): WNHNN, SYGVQD (reference sequence). Unmatched junction bases numbered 11, after V lost 3 bases and J lost 3 bases. Sequencing was carried out using peripheral blood. The TCR originated in a middle-aged woman who had recovered from COVID-19. V gene TRBV10-1 combines with J gene TRBJ2-7; TRBD1 matches 7 bases. The DNA for the CDR3 is TGCGCCAGCAGTGACAACAGGGGCCCCTTCGGCTACGAGCAGTACTTC. Protein: CASSDNRGPFGYEQYF.